The T cell receptor beta chain described here comes from a study of low-dose radiotherapy and immunotherapy resistance in tumors. Turning to the study itself: First-strand cDNA relied on TRAV- and TRBV-specific primers spanning alpha and beta chains.

The authors amplified TCRs for around 20 PCR cycles with a constant-region primer and a V-primer adapter. TCRdb re-analysed the reads in MiXCR, keeping a single row per CDR3 protein. Of some 52,000 distinct CDR3 sequences listed, approximately 33% were seen once; the top ten hold around 8%. Germline-derived CDR1 and CDR2 are SGHDT and YYEEEE. Trimming took 0 bases from V and 12 from J, leaving 7 bases between them. The CDR3 is 11 amino acids. Sample time point: after trial treatment. Treatment defined: LDRT plus nivolumab, ipilimumab, low-dose cyclophosphamide and aspirin (RACIN trial). The source material was PBMCs, sampled after low-dose radiotherapy plus immunotherapy. This receptor was taken from a male donor with rectosigmoid adenocarcinoma. J is TRBJ2-1 and V is TRBV5-6; maybe TRBD1 (6 bases). CDR3 in DNA: TGTGCCAGCAGCTTGGGGGGGCCGCAGTTCTTC. Amino acid sequence: CASSLGGPQFF.